Listed here are 4 T cell receptor beta chains from one sample, sequenced in a study of Graves' ophthalmopathy and Graves' hyperthyroidism. TCR beta CDR3 amplification used RNA transcripts. Second-round multiplex PCR came after a first-round RT-PCR that employed HTBI primers. Each CDR3 protein gets one entry after TCRdb re-called the multiplex PCR reads with MiXCR. The sample holds 900,000 to 1,200,000 distinct CDR3 sequences, about two fifths seen once. Sequencing was done on a sample of peripheral blood or thyroid tissue (not recorded which). The receptors were sampled from an adult man with Graves' hyperthyroidism.

This clonotype was found a few times. V gene TRBV7-2 combines with J gene TRBJ1-2; 7 bases are shared with TRBD1. Germline V gene sequence: CDR1 SGHTA, CDR2 FQGNSA. The V segment lost 5 bases and the J segment 1 base; nucleotides outside the gene matches: 4. This CDR3 has 14 residues. CDR3 sequence: CASSETGDNYGYTF. CDR3 sequence (DNA): TGTGCCAGCAGCGAAACAGGGGATAACTATGGCTACACCTTC.

The chain links TRBV2 to TRBJ2-5; TRBD1 is a possible D gene (5 bases). The V gene's germline CDR1 is SNHLY and CDR2 FYNNEI. The CDR3 is made up of 12 amino acids. Trimming stripped 10 bases from V and 5 bases from J, with 14 bases between. The CDR3 DNA is TGTGCCACCCCCGGACAAATGGAGACCCAGTACTTC. It encodes CATPGQMETQYF.

This clonotype was counted a few times. V usage is TRBV12-3 or TRBV12-4 and J usage is TRBJ2-2, with a weak D call TRBD2 (6 bases). This CDR3 contains 13 residues. V was pared by 6 bases and J by 5 bases, with 10 bases between. CDR3 DNA: TGTGCCAGCAGGGTGGGACTTACCGGGGAGCTGTTTTTT. This sequence encodes CASRVGLTGELFF.

This clonotype was detected ten times or more. This chain connects TRBV7-2 to TRBJ2-5, with 9 bases aligning to TRBD2. Per germline, CDR1 SGHTA and CDR2 FQGNSA. J gave up 2 bases and V 4 bases, and 8 bases lay outside the gene matches. This CDR3 has 16 amino acids. DNA for the CDR3: TGTGCCAGCAGCTCGAGACTAGCGGACCTACAAGAGACCCAGTACTTC. Translation: CASSSRLADLQETQYF.